This passage covers 3 T cell receptor beta chains from one sample sequenced in a study of human T cells and chemical hapten exposure. Time point indicated: patch test 2, 6 weeks after DPC sensitization. Regarding treatment: therapeutic diphenylcyclopropenone sensitization with weekly scalp DPC. A single record per CDR3 protein comes from TCRdb applying MiXCR to the RACE reads. The sample yields hundreds of thousands of distinct CDR3 sequences, about 6% seen once. The starting material was whole blood, obtained in connection with sensitization to the hapten diphenylcyclopropenone (DPC). These receptors came from a woman under 30 with alopecia areata. Some clones in this sample may be carry-over from other donors' samples.

This clonotype was observed at least ten times. The J gene is TRBJ2-2, the V gene TRBV6-6; 10 bases agree with TRBD1. Germline trimming cut 9 bases from V and 1 base from J; bases unmatched to any gene: 11. Looked up from germline, CDR1 is MNHNY and CDR2 is SVGAGI (reference sequence). The CDR3 consists of 17 residues. In DNA form, the CDR3 reads TGTGCCAGTAAATCCCCCGGGACAGGGGTGAACACCGGGGAGCTGTTTTTT. This gives the protein CASKSPGTGVNTGELFF.

The genes are TRBV25-1 and TRBJ1-6, with a tentative D call TRBD1 (5 bases). CDR1 MGHDK and CDR2 SYGVNS come from the germline V gene. V lost 1 base and J 10 bases, leaving 11 bases between the germline ends. The CDR3 is 14 amino acids. For the CDR3, the DNA is TGTGCCAGCAGTGAATTTACAGGCAGGTCACCCCTCCACTTT. Its translation is CASSEFTGRSPLHF.

This clonotype was picked up many times. CDR3: CATSDLRDRGKNSPLHF. CDR3 DNA: TGTGCCACCAGTGATCTTCGAGACAGGGGCAAGAATTCACCCCTCCACTTT. The genes are TRBV24-1 and TRBJ1-6; 8 bases agree with TRBD1. This CDR3 contains 17 residues. The trim removed 3 bases at V and 7 bases at J, leaving 10 bases unmatched. CDR1 KGHDR and CDR2 SFDVKD come from the germline V gene.